This TCR beta chain was captured in a study of cytomegalovirus exposure and HLA in healthy donors. The CDR3 has 13 amino acids. V lost 4 bases and J lost 3, with 10 bases in between. Germline assignment: CDR1 SGDLS and CDR2 YYNGEE. Method: immunoSEQ multiplex PCR; TCRdb's copy keeps in-frame clones and lacks some. The data show about 110,000 clones, about 85% seen once. J is TRBJ2-5 and V is TRBV9; the D is unclear. Material for sequencing was PBMCs. This TCR derives from a young woman in good health and CMV-seronegative. The CDR3 DNA is TGTGCCAGCAGCCTGACTGGAGAAGAGACCCAGTACTTC. Encoded protein: CASSLTGEETQYF.